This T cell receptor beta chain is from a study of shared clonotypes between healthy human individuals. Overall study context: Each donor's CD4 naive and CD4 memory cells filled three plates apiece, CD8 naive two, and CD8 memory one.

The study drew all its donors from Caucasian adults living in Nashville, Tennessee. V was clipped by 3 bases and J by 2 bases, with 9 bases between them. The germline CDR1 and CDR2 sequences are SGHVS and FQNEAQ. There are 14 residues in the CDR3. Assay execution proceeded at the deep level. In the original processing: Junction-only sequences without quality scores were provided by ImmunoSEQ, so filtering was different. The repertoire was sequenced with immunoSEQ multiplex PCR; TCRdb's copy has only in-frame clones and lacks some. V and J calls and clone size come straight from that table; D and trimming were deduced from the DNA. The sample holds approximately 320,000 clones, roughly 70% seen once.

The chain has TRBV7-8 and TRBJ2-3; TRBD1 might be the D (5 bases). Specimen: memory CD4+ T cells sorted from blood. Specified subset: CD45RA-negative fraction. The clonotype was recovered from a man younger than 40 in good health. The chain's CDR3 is CASSFSGNTDTQYF. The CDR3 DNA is TGTGCCAGCAGCTTTTCAGGGAACACAGATACGCAGTATTTT.